These T cell receptor beta chains were read from a single sample in a study of vaccination effects on CD4 cells after COVID-19. The antigens these receptors bind are not known. The data were produced by immunoSEQ multiplex PCR, yet TCRdb's version contains in-frame clones alone and is incomplete. The table has under 40,000 clones, about 73% seen once. Material: CD4+ T cells from PBMCs cultured without peptide, obtained before COVID-19 vaccination. These receptors originate from a human donor who received a COVID-19 vaccine. CDR3s include the opening cysteine and the closing phenylalanine or tryptophan. D genes are given only for firm matches. For some rows the clone size is stated as once, few or many, or as a class when expanded; others skip it.

clone_size	v_call	d_call	j_call	cdr3_aa	cdr3_nt
-	TRBV14	-	TRBJ2-5	CASSQIVGDSETQYF	TGTGCCAGCAGCCAAATAGTAGGGGACTCGGAGACCCAGTACTTC
-	TRBV27	TRBD2	TRBJ2-3	CASRRLAGGADTQYF	TGTGCCAGCAGACGACTAGCGGGAGGGGCAGATACGCAGTATTTT
-	TRBV4-1	-	TRBJ2-5	CASSHQGAETQYF	TGCGCCAGCAGCCACCAAGGGGCGGAGACCCAGTACTTC
-	TRBV7-8	-	TRBJ1-1	CASSRQVNTEAFF	TGTGCCAGCAGCCGACAGGTGAACACTGAAGCTTTCTTT
-	TRBV3-1/TRBV3-2	TRBD2	TRBJ2-1	CASNQRERNEQFF	TGTGCCAGCAACCAGCGGGAGCGGAATGAGCAGTTCTTC
few	TRBV2	-	TRBJ2-5	CASSVQGQETQYF	TGTGCCAGCAGTGTCCAGGGCCAAGAGACCCAGTACTTC
-	TRBV5-1	TRBD1	TRBJ2-7	CASSLDRGTSYEQYF	TGCGCCAGCAGCTTGGACAGGGGTACTTCCTACGAGCAGTACTTC
-	TRBV5-8	-	TRBJ1-5	CASSVVSGNQPQHF	TGTGCCAGCAGCGTTGTATCGGGGAATCAGCCCCAGCATTTT
few	TRBV3-1/TRBV3-2	TRBD1	TRBJ1-1	CASSLDRYSDTEAFF	TGTGCCAGCAGCCTGGACAGGTATTCGGACACTGAAGCTTTCTTT
-	TRBV5-1	-	TRBJ2-5	CASSPTLPGTQYF	TGCGCCAGCAGCCCGACACTTCCAGGGACCCAGTACTTC
-	TRBV6-2/TRBV6-3	-	TRBJ1-5	CASSYSSFKQPQHF	TGTGCCAGCAGTTACTCGAGCTTTAAGCAGCCCCAGCATTTT
once	TRBV5-4	TRBD1	TRBJ2-7	CASSLGQGLSYEQYF	TGTGCCAGCAGCTTGGGACAGGGTCTGTCCTACGAGCAGTACTTC
-	TRBV7-8	TRBD1	TRBJ1-1	CASSVGQAGEAFF	TGTGCCAGCAGCGTCGGACAGGCGGGTGAAGCTTTCTTT
-	TRBV5-4	TRBD2	TRBJ2-5	CASSLVGSSGGETQYF	TGTGCCAGCAGCTTGGTGGGATCTAGCGGGGGGGAGACCCAGTACTTC
-	TRBV2	-	TRBJ1-4	CASRGDVKLFF	TGTGCCAGCAGGGGGGACGTAAAACTGTTTTTT